Below, 11 T cell receptor beta chains from the same sample are listed, as sequenced in a study of human T cells and chemical hapten exposure. TCRdb processed the RACE reads anew with MiXCR; each CDR3 protein has one entry. Of approximately 110,000 distinct CDR3 sequences listed, approximately 9.9% are singletons. Time point noted: patch test 1, 2 weeks after DPC sensitization. The treatment denotes: therapeutic diphenylcyclopropenone sensitization with weekly scalp DPC. Sequencing used whole blood, obtained in connection with sensitization to the hapten diphenylcyclopropenone (DPC). These receptors all come from a woman aged 40 to 55 with alopecia areata. Some clones in this sample may be carry-over from other donors' samples.

Here the CDR3 reads CASSSKWGGRGEQFF. As DNA, the CDR3 is TGTGCCAGCAGCTCAAAATGGGGGGGACGCGGTGAGCAGTTCTTC. This chain joins TRBV3-1 and TRBJ2-1; 7 positions match TRBD2. The CDR3 is made up of 15 amino acids. V shed 5 bases and J 9 bases; nucleotides not matched to a gene: 13. Germline-derived CDR1 and CDR2 are LGHDT and YNNKEL (reference sequence).

The J gene is TRBJ2-3, the V gene TRBV10-3; D may correspond to TRBD1 or TRBD2 (5 bases each). Germline-derived CDR1 and CDR2 are ENHRY and SYGVKD. Between the trimmed V and J ends, which lost 4 bases and 5 bases, there was a span of 16 bases. CDR3 length equals 15 residues. The CDR3 reads CAISVSTVGGDTQYF. The CDR3 bases are TGTGCCATCAGTGTTTCAACCGTTGGGGGAGATACGCAGTATTTT.

The rearrangement uses TRBV10-3 and TRBJ1-3; D is perhaps TRBD1 (5 bases). Germline loops: CDR1 ENHRY, CDR2 SYGVKD. There are 15 residues in the CDR3. V gave up 10 bases and J gave up 0 bases, with 16 bases separating them. This chain's CDR3 is CATTKVQDSGNTIYF. Written as DNA, the CDR3 is TGTGCCACAACAAAAGTACAGGACTCTGGAAACACCATATATTTT.

V usage is TRBV7-9 and J usage is TRBJ2-5, with D perhaps matching TRBD1 (5 bases). Germline assignment: CDR1 SEHNR and CDR2 FQNEAQ (reference sequence). CDR3 length: 15 amino acids. Trimming took 7 bases from V and 9 from J, leaving 24 bases between them. CDR3: CASTLWQDTLASQYF. CDR3 DNA sequence: TGTGCCAGCACCCTTTGGCAGGACACCCTTGCGTCCCAGTACTTC.

This clonotype came up many times. CDR3 sequence: CASSYRLGGGAAYNEQFF. The CDR3 DNA reads as TGTGCCAGCAGTTACCGGCTGGGAGGGGGGGCCGCGTACAATGAGCAGTTCTTC. The chain carries TRBV6-2 or TRBV6-3 and TRBJ2-1; D perhaps matches TRBD2 (7 bases). Trimming took 2 bases from V and 4 from J, leaving 21 bases between them. The CDR3 spans 18 residues. The germline CDR1 and CDR2 sequences are MNHEY and SVGEGT.

V usage is TRBV6-2 or TRBV6-3 and J usage is TRBJ2-5, with a weak D call TRBD2 (6 bases). The CDR3 runs to 12 residues. Trimming took 6 bases from V and 4 from J, leaving 9 bases between them. Germline V lookup: CDR1 MNHEY, CDR2 SVGEGT. The CDR3 DNA reads TGTGCCAGCAGAGCCGGGAGAGAGACCCAGTACTTC. This translates into CASRAGRETQYF.

This clonotype showed up just a few times. The chain joins TRBV3-1 to TRBJ2-5; D not certain. This CDR3 comprises 16 residues. V lost 0 bases, J lost 0 bases, and 11 bases lay in between. The germline V gene encodes CDR1 LGHDT and CDR2 YNNKEL (reference sequence). CDR3 sequence: CASSQERILYQETQYF. CDR3 DNA sequence: TGTGCCAGCAGCCAAGAACGGATACTGTACCAAGAGACCCAGTACTTC.

This clonotype was detected ten times or more. This chain connects TRBV9 to TRBJ2-3; TRBD2 matches at 11 bases. CDR3 length equals 15 residues. CDR1 is SGDLS and CDR2 is YYNGEE in the germline V gene. With V trimmed by 2 bases and J by 6 bases, 5 bases remained unmatched. The CDR3 spells CASSVLAGGPDTQYF. As DNA, the CDR3 is TGTGCCAGCAGCGTGCTAGCGGGAGGCCCGGATACGCAGTATTTT. Supplemented by reference TRBV9 and TRBJ2-3, the full variable domain reads DSGVTQTPKHLITATGQRVTLRCSPRSGDLSVYWYQQSLDQGLQFLIQYYNGEERAKGNILERFSAQQFPDLHSELNLSSLELGDSALYFCASSVLAGGPDTQYFGPGTRLTVL.

This clonotype was counted only a few times. The chain links TRBV19 to TRBJ1-5, with D perhaps TRBD1 (5 bases). The CDR3 extends over 14 amino acids. Germline values: CDR1 LNHDA, CDR2 SQIVND (reference sequence). Trimming pared 8 bases from V and 3 bases from J, leaving 14 bases between. CDR3 nucleotides: TGTGCCAGTCAATCTACAGGTACCAATCAGCCCCAGCATTTT. The encoded protein is CASQSTGTNQPQHF.

On this clonotype itself: A junction end diverges from the germline sequence, so it may reflect a read error. The chain links TRBV5-4 to TRBJ2-1, with D tentatively TRBD1 (5 bases). This CDR3 contains 11 residues. From germline, CDR1 is SGHNT and CDR2 YYREEE (reference sequence). The CDR3 is CSSSLGREQFF. The CDR3 DNA reads TGTTCCAGCAGCTTGGGGCGGGAGCAGTTCTTC. Combining the CDR3 with reference TRBV5-4 and TRBJ2-1 gives the whole variable domain ETGVTQSPTHLIKTRGQQVTLRCSSQSGHNTVSWYQQALGQGPQFIFQYYREEENGRGNFPPRFSGLQFPNYSSELNVNALELDDSALYLCSSSLGREQFFGPGTRLTVL.

There are a few counts of this clonotype. V is TRBV7-2 and J is TRBJ1-6, with 7 bases fitting TRBD1. Germline loops: CDR1 SGHTA, CDR2 FQGNSA. The CDR3 is made up of 15 amino acids. J was trimmed by 7 bases and V by 4 bases; bases with no gene match: 7. CDR3: CASSSATGRNSPLHF. CDR3 coding DNA: TGTGCCAGCAGCTCGGCGACAGGGAGGAATTCACCCCTCCACTTT.